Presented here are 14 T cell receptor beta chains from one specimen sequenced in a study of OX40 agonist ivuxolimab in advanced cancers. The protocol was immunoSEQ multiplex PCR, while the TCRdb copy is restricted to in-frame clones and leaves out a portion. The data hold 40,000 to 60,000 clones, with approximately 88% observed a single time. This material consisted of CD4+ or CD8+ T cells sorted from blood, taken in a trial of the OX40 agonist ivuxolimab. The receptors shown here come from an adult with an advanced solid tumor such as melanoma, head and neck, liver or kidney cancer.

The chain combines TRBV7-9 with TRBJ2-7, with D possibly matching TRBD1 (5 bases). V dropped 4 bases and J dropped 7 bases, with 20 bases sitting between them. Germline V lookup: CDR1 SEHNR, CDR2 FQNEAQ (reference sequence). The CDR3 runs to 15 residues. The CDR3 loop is CASSSQYRLPGEQYF. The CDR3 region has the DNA TGTGCCAGCAGCTCCCAGTACAGGTTGCCAGGGGAGCAGTACTTC.

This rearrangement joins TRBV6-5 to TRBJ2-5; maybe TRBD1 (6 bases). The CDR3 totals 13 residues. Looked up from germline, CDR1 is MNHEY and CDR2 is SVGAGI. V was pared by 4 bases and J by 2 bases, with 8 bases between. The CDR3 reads CASSFGQQETQYF. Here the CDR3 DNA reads TGTGCCAGCAGTTTCGGACAGCAAGAGACCCAGTACTTC.

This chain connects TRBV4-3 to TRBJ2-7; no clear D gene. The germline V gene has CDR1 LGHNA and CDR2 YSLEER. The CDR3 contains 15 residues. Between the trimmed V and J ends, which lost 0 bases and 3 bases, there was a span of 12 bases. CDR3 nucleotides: TGCGCCAGCAGCCAAGATTTTGGCACGGTCTACGAGCAGTACTTC. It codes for CASSQDFGTVYEQYF.

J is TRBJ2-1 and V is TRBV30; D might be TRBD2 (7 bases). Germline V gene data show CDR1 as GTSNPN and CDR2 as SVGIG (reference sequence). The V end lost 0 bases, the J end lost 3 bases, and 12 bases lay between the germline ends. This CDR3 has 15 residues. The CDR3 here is CAWSVGGGYYNEQFF. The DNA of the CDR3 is TGTGCCTGGAGTGTAGGGGGGGGCTACTACAATGAGCAGTTCTTC.

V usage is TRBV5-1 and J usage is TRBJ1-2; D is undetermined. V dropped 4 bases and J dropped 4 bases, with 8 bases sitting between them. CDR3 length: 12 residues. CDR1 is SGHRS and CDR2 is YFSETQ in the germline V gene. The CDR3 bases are TGCGCCAGCAGCGCAGAGGGCTATGGCTACACCTTC. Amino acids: CASSAEGYGYTF.

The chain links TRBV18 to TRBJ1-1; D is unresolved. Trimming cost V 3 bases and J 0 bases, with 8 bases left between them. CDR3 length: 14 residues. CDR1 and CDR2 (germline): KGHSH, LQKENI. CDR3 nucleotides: TGTGCCAGCTCACCGATACTAATGAACACTGAAGCTTTCTTT. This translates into CASSPILMNTEAFF.

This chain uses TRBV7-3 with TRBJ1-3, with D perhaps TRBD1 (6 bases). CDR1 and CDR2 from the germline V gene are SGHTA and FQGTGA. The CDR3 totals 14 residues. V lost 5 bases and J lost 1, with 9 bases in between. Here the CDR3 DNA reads TGTGCCAGCAGCGTTCAGGGGTCTGGAAACACCATATATTTT. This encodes CASSVQGSGNTIYF.

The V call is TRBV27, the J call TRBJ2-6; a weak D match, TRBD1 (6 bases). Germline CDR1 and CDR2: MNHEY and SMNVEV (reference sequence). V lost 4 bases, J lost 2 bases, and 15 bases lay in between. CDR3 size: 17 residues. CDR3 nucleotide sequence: TGTGCCAGCAGTTCACAGGGTTGGGTGGCTGGGGCCAACGTCCTGACTTTC. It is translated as CASSSQGWVAGANVLTF.

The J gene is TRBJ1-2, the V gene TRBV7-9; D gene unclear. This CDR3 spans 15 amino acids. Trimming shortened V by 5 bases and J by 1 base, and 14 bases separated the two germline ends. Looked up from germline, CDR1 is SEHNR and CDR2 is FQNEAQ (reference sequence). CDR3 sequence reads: CASSPGAAGNYGYTF. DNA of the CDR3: TGTGCCAGCAGCCCAGGAGCTGCTGGTAACTATGGCTACACCTTC.

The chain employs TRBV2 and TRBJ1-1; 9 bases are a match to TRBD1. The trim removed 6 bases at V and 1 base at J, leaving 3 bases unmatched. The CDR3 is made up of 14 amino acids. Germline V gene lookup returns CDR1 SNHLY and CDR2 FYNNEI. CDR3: CASRETGGNTEAFF. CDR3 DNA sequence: TGTGCCAGCAGGGAGACAGGGGGGAACACTGAAGCTTTCTTT. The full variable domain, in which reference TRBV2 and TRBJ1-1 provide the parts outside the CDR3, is EPEVTQTPSHQVTQMGQEVILRCVPISNHLYFYWYRQILGQKVEFLVSFYNNEISEKSEIFDDQFSVERPDGSNFTLKIRSTKLEDSAMYFCASRETGGNTEAFFGQGTRLTVV.

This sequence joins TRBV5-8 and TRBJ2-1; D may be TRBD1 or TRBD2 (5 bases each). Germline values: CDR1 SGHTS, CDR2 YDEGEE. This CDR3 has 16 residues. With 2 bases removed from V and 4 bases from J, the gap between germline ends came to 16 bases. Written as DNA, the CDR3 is TGTGCCAGCAGCTTAATCCCCGGGACGGTATACAATGAGCAGTTCTTC. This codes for CASSLIPGTVYNEQFF.

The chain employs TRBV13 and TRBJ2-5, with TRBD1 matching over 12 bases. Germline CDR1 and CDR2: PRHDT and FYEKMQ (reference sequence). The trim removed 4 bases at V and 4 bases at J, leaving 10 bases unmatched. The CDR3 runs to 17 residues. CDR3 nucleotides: TGTGCCAGCAGCTGGTCGGGACAGGGGGCGCGACGAGAGACCCAGTACTTC. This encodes CASSWSGQGARRETQYF.

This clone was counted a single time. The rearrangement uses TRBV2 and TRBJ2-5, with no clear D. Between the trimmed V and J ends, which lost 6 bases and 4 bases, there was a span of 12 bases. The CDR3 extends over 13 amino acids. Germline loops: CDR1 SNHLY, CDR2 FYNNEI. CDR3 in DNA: TGTGCCAGCAGGTGGCGGATTGGAGAGACCCAGTACTTC. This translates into CASRWRIGETQYF.

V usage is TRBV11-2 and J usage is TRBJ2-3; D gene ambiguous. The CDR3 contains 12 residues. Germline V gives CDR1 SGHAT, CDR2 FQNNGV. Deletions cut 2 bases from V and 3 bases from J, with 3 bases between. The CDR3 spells CASSLPTDTQYF. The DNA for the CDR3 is TGTGCCAGCAGCTTACCTACAGATACGCAGTATTTT.